This paragraph reports one TCR beta chain. Its antigen has not been determined. Base qualities are not recorded, but no much larger clone differs from it by a single base. There are 15 amino acids in the CDR3, from cysteine to phenylalanine inclusive. The kept DNA is CDR3 alone, 45 bases in frame from the first base. According to the germline V gene (reference sequence), CDR1 reads SGHNT and CDR2 reads YYREEE. V is cut back by 9 bases and J by 9 bases, with 14 bases in the junction unmatched. This sample was included in a study of early stage breast cancer tumors (TCRdb year 2017). Describing the broader study: Of the 15 to 20 invasive breast tumors, more than 9 were found to be estrogen receptor-positive, progesterone receptor-positive and HER2-negative. A read coverage of roughly 10-fold per sample was achieved on average. Of the approximately twelve ER+/PR+/HER2- tumors, eight were classified as invasive ductal carcinomas and four as invasive lobular carcinomas. A total of 2.5 million to 3 million templates, representing 850,000 to 1,400,000 unique clonotypes, were detected across all samples. Beyond this particular receptor, the publication reports: Compared with adjacent normal breast tissue, tumors had about 2.5-fold higher T cell density and higher clonality. Repertoires from blood and normal breast were more alike than repertoires from blood and tumor, and in about 85% of the 16 patients, comparing each tissue with blood separated tumor from normal. Enriched TCRB sequences shared across patients were found to be mostly commonly generated sequences that were unlikely to play an important role in the tumor microenvironment. Bulk genomic DNA sequencing of unsorted cells missed chain pairing and functional markers such as CD4, CD8 and FOXP3. Because the cohort was small, a breakdown by tumor subtype could not be done.

Each sample was amplified as two independent genomic DNA replicates: approximately 0.5 ug for blood and around 1.4 ug for tumor or normal breast. Following the manufacturer's instructions, the ImmunoSeq Intro kit was used to carry out TCRB sequencing on genomic DNA. Multiplex PCR was run for 30 to 40 cycles using proprietary primers and spike-in control sequences for absolute quantification. Single-end 150-bp reads were used to sequence an 87-bp fragment spanning the CDR3 plus the flanking V and J genes. Seven samples, with two replicates for each sample, were multiplexed per lane of an Illumina MiSeq using version 3.0 chemistry. In the original analysis: Raw data were processed with the vendor's proprietary pipeline, and both replicates were merged into a single result per sample. A clonotype was defined as productive rearrangements that share the same V-gene family, CDR3 amino acid sequence and J-gene segment. Clonality was computed as 1 minus the normalized Shannon entropy (Pielou evenness) of TCRB abundances. T cell density was estimated as total templates divided by the number of input cells, with the number of input cells inferred from the DNA input amount. Recon with default parameters was used to estimate total repertoire diversity and clonality. Clonotypes with over 0.1% abundance in tumor and at least 32-fold higher abundance in tumor than in normal breast were defined as tumor-enriched. Sourced from immuneACCESS, this table was stored by TCRdb with only in-frame sequences that have V and J called. A share of the clones is absent; for the studies checked, an unresolved V gene accounts for under half, and the remainder has no known explanation. From that table come the V and J calls and clone size; the DNA was used to work out D and trimming. This sample lists approximately 48,000 clones; about 89% were detected once. The leading ten clones occupy less than 6.5% of the sample.

The study profiled bulk TCR beta-chain repertoires in matched peripheral blood, tumor and adjacent normal breast tissue taken from about 16 patients with early-stage breast cancer. Before surgery, whole blood (about 5-11 mL) was collected into EDTA tubes and processed within 2 hours. Ficoll-Paque centrifugation in SepMate-50 tubes was used to isolate peripheral blood mononuclear cells. PBMCs were cryopreserved in roughly 90% FBS with roughly 10% DMSO in aliquots of about 1.8 to 4.5 million cells and stored in liquid nitrogen. Genomic DNA was extracted with the Qiagen AllPrep DNA/RNA Mini kit. This chain joins TRBV5-4 to TRBJ2-1; 11 bases in the middle match TRBD2. What was sequenced was blood. The sequence was collected from a person in their 70s with breast cancer. The DNA sequence is as follows: TGTGCCAACGAAGTAGCGGGGGGGCCAAATGGTGAGCAGTTCTTC. Its amino acids are CANEVAGGPNGEQFF. When the CDR3 is completed using the reference TRBV5-4 and TRBJ2-1 genes on either side, the full variable domain is ETGVTQSPTHLIKTRGQQVTLRCSSQSGHNTVSWYQQALGQGPQFIFQYYREEENGRGNFPPRFSGLQFPNYSSELNVNALELDDSALYLCANEVAGGPNGEQFFGPGTRLTVL.